This is a list of T cell receptor beta chains from one sample in a study of cytomegalovirus exposure and HLA in healthy donors. Sequenced by immunoSEQ multiplex PCR; TCRdb stores in-frame clones only, minus some. The data hold roughly 150,000 clones, with approximately 80% observed a single time. The sample consisted of PBMCs. The source is a male donor in good health and CMV-seronegative. CDR3s include the opening cysteine and the closing phenylalanine or tryptophan. Each record gives: V gene, D gene, clone size, CDR3 length, J gene, CDR3 DNA, CDR3 protein. D genes are given only for firm matches. A row's size may be missing; if present it is once, few, many or a size class.

V gene: TRBV5-1; D gene: -; clone size: -; CDR3 length: 17; J gene: TRBJ2-1; CDR3 DNA: TGCGCCAGCAGCTTGGCCCGGCAGGGGGGAGCCTACAATGAGCAGTTCTTC; CDR3 protein: CASSLARQGGAYNEQFF
V gene: TRBV6-5; D gene: TRBD1; clone size: -; CDR3 length: 16; J gene: TRBJ1-1; CDR3 DNA: TGTGCCAGCAGTTTAAACAGGGGGAGTGTGCGGACTGAAGCTTTCTTT; CDR3 protein: CASSLNRGSVRTEAFF
V gene: TRBV19; D gene: TRBD2; clone size: -; CDR3 length: 17; J gene: TRBJ2-1; CDR3 DNA: TGTGCCAGTAGTACACTTCAACTAGCGGGGGTCGTCAATGAGCAGTTCTTC; CDR3 protein: CASSTLQLAGVVNEQFF
V gene: TRBV6-1; D gene: -; clone size: -; CDR3 length: 14; J gene: TRBJ1-1; CDR3 DNA: TGTGCCAGCAGTGAAAATTGGGCGAACACTGAAGCTTTCTTT; CDR3 protein: CASSENWANTEAFF
V gene: TRBV7-2; D gene: TRBD1; clone size: -; CDR3 length: 14; J gene: TRBJ1-1; CDR3 DNA: TGTGCCAGCAGCGACGGGACAGGGGGAACTGAAGCTTTCTTT; CDR3 protein: CASSDGTGGTEAFF
V gene: TRBV15; D gene: -; clone size: -; CDR3 length: 15; J gene: TRBJ1-2; CDR3 DNA: TGTGCCACCAGCAGAGAGTCGCAGGGGTTGGGGGGCTACACCTTC; CDR3 protein: CATSRESQGLGGYTF
V gene: TRBV2; D gene: TRBD1; clone size: -; CDR3 length: 15; J gene: TRBJ2-6; CDR3 DNA: TGTGCCAGCAGACAGGGGGCGGGAGGGGCCAACGTCCTGACTTTC; CDR3 protein: CASRQGAGGANVLTF
V gene: TRBV11-3; D gene: -; clone size: -; CDR3 length: 15; J gene: TRBJ2-1; CDR3 DNA: TGTGCCAGCAGCTTAATCGGGGGAATTCACAATGAGCAGTTCTTC; CDR3 protein: CASSLIGGIHNEQFF
V gene: TRBV9; D gene: TRBD1; clone size: -; CDR3 length: 15; J gene: TRBJ2-5; CDR3 DNA: TGTGCCAGCAGCGTGCGGGCAGGGGGTCAAGAGACCCAGTACTTC; CDR3 protein: CASSVRAGGQETQYF
V gene: TRBV4-1; D gene: -; clone size: -; CDR3 length: 14; J gene: TRBJ2-5; CDR3 DNA: TGCGCCAGCAGCCAAGATCCGGGACTCGGGACCCAGTACTTC; CDR3 protein: CASSQDPGLGTQYF
V gene: TRBV7-2; D gene: -; clone size: once; CDR3 length: 13; J gene: TRBJ1-3; CDR3 DNA: TGTGCCAGCAGCTTAAGGGGGTCTAACACCATATATTTT; CDR3 protein: CASSLRGSNTIYF
V gene: TRBV10-3; D gene: -; clone size: -; CDR3 length: 14; J gene: TRBJ1-3; CDR3 DNA: TGTGCCATCAGTGAGGGCAGGGCTGGAAACACCATATATTTT; CDR3 protein: CAISEGRAGNTIYF
V gene: TRBV19; D gene: TRBD1; clone size: -; CDR3 length: 15; J gene: TRBJ2-7; CDR3 DNA: TGTGCCAGTAGTCCCCGTGGACAGGGCCTCTACGAGCAGTACTTC; CDR3 protein: CASSPRGQGLYEQYF
V gene: TRBV6-5; D gene: -; clone size: -; CDR3 length: 15; J gene: TRBJ2-1; CDR3 DNA: TGTGCCAGCAGTTACGGCGGAGAAATTTACAATGAGCAGTTCTTC; CDR3 protein: CASSYGGEIYNEQFF
V gene: TRBV19; D gene: TRBD2; clone size: -; CDR3 length: 13; J gene: TRBJ2-1; CDR3 DNA: TGTGCCAGTAGTATGGGGGGGTCCAATGAGCAGTTCTTC; CDR3 protein: CASSMGGSNEQFF
V gene: TRBV7-2; D gene: -; clone size: -; CDR3 length: 14; J gene: TRBJ2-1; CDR3 DNA: TGTGCCAGCAGCTTAGAACGACTCGACAATGAGCAGTTCTTC; CDR3 protein: CASSLERLDNEQFF
V gene: TRBV28; D gene: TRBD1; clone size: -; CDR3 length: 13; J gene: TRBJ2-7; CDR3 DNA: TGTGCCAGCGGGACAGGGGGATTATACGAGCAGTACTTC; CDR3 protein: CASGTGGLYEQYF
V gene: TRBV30; D gene: -; clone size: -; CDR3 length: 11; J gene: TRBJ2-7; CDR3 DNA: TGTGCCTGGAGTACTGGGAGAGACCAGTACTTC; CDR3 protein: CAWSTGRDQYF
V gene: TRBV4-3; D gene: -; clone size: -; CDR3 length: 16; J gene: TRBJ2-7; CDR3 DNA: TGCGCCAGCAGCCAAGATCGGGCGGGCTGGGACTACGAGCAGTACTTC; CDR3 protein: CASSQDRAGWDYEQYF
V gene: TRBV7-3; D gene: TRBD2; clone size: -; CDR3 length: 19; J gene: TRBJ2-3; CDR3 DNA: TGTGCCAGCAGCTTAACCCCTCCAGCAGCGGGAGGAGGCACAGATACGCAGTATTTT; CDR3 protein: CASSLTPPAAGGGTDTQYF
V gene: TRBV10-3; D gene: -; clone size: -; CDR3 length: 14; J gene: TRBJ1-1; CDR3 DNA: TGTGCCACGGAAGGATCAGGGATGAACACTGAAGCTTTCTTT; CDR3 protein: CATEGSGMNTEAFF
V gene: TRBV6-5; D gene: TRBD1; clone size: -; CDR3 length: 14; J gene: TRBJ1-1; CDR3 DNA: TGTGCCAGCAGTAAACAGGGGGGGAACACTGAAGCTTTCTTT; CDR3 protein: CASSKQGGNTEAFF
V gene: TRBV7-6; D gene: -; clone size: -; CDR3 length: 17; J gene: TRBJ2-4; CDR3 DNA: TGTGCCGCGGGGTGCCCCGAGGATAGAAGGGGCAAAAACATTCAGTACTTC; CDR3 protein: CAAGCPEDRRGKNIQYF
V gene: TRBV7-8; D gene: -; clone size: -; CDR3 length: 15; J gene: TRBJ1-1; CDR3 DNA: TGTGCCAGCAGCGCTACACAGGGTGCAGAGACTGAAGCTTTCTTT; CDR3 protein: CASSATQGAETEAFF
V gene: TRBV28; D gene: TRBD2; clone size: -; CDR3 length: 14; J gene: TRBJ2-3; CDR3 DNA: TGTGCCAGCTCTAAGGGAGGGACCACAGATACGCAGTATTTT; CDR3 protein: CASSKGGTTDTQYF
V gene: TRBV15; D gene: -; clone size: -; CDR3 length: 14; J gene: TRBJ2-2; CDR3 DNA: TGTGCCACCAGCAAGGGACAGAACACCGGGGAGCTGTTTTTT; CDR3 protein: CATSKGQNTGELFF
V gene: TRBV4-3; D gene: TRBD2; clone size: -; CDR3 length: 17; J gene: TRBJ2-5; CDR3 DNA: TGCGCCAGCAGCCAAGAAAGGCGGACTAGGAACCAAGAGACCCAGTACTTC; CDR3 protein: CASSQERRTRNQETQYF
V gene: TRBV14; D gene: -; clone size: few; CDR3 length: 16; J gene: TRBJ2-1; CDR3 DNA: TGTGCCAGCAGCCAACGAGGCTGGGTGACCTACAATGAGCAGTTCTTC; CDR3 protein: CASSQRGWVTYNEQFF
V gene: TRBV4-2; D gene: TRBD1; clone size: -; CDR3 length: 13; J gene: TRBJ2-7; CDR3 DNA: TGTGCCAGCAGCGCGGACAGGGGGCGTGAGCAGTACTTC; CDR3 protein: CASSADRGREQYF
V gene: TRBV6-5; D gene: TRBD2; clone size: few; CDR3 length: 16; J gene: TRBJ2-5; CDR3 DNA: TGTGCCAGCAGTTACTCGACTCTAGCGGGGGTGGAGACCCAGTACTTC; CDR3 protein: CASSYSTLAGVETQYF